This T cell receptor beta chain was observed in a study of blood T cell repertoires in COVID-19. Study overall: Material from acute and convalescent COVID-19 was sourced from the United States, Italy and Spain. PBMCs, B-cell-depleted T cells, or T cells were the source of the cDNA or gDNA that made up the material.

Original handling: Reference gene primer amplification gave estimated nucleated cell counts. Here immunoSEQ multiplex PCR was the method, and the copy in TCRdb shows in-frame clones only, minus some. Clone size and the V and J calls come from that table; the DNA yielded D and trimming. This table has some 95,000 clones, 80% to 90% appearing once. The sample taken for sequencing was peripheral blood. The origin of this receptor is a man older than 75 with active or convalescent COVID-19.

The CDR3 coding sequence is TGTGCCTGGAGGGAGTCCTCGGGTTCACCCCTCCACTTT. Amino acids: CAWRESSGSPLHF. This sequence joins TRBV30 and TRBJ1-6; no definite D call. The CDR3 has 13 amino acids. Germline CDR1 GTSNPN, CDR2 SVGIG (reference sequence). Trimming pared 3 bases from V and 9 bases from J, leaving 12 bases between.